Shown below are 25 T cell receptor beta chains from a single sample sequenced in a study of cytomegalovirus exposure and HLA in healthy donors. PCR employed 60 Vbeta and 13 Jbeta primers. Clones were read by immunoSEQ multiplex PCR, and TCRdb kept only the in-frame ones, dropping some. The table shows over 75,000 clones, with about four fifths occurring only once. Input material: PBMCs. The receptors were sampled from a woman aged 18 to 35 in good health and CMV-seropositive.

This chain joins TRBV4-2 and TRBJ2-5; tentatively, D is TRBD2 (5 bases). Germline V CDR1 and CDR2: LGHNA, YNFKEQ. V gave up 3 bases and J gave up 2 bases, with 28 bases separating them. The CDR3 extends over 20 amino acids. The CDR3 is CASSHRIVFAGSVGQETQYF. The CDR3 DNA sequence: TGTGCCAGCAGCCACCGAATCGTTTTTGCGGGTTCCGTGGGACAAGAGACCCAGTACTTC.

The chain is built from TRBV18 and TRBJ1-1, with D unclear. This CDR3 is built from 13 residues. Trimming cost V 5 bases and J 13 bases, with 20 bases left between them. Germline V gives CDR1 KGHSH, CDR2 LQKENI. The CDR3 region is CASSNSTTRDGFF. CDR3 in DNA: TGTGCCAGCTCAAATTCGACTACAAGGGATGGTTTCTTT.

The chain combines TRBV9 with TRBJ1-2; D is perhaps TRBD1 (5 bases). Trimming took off 4 bases at V and 4 bases at J, with 14 bases between the two ends. Germline V gives CDR1 SGDLS, CDR2 YYNGEE. CDR3 length: 14 residues. The CDR3 here is CASSPQSQVYGYTF. The CDR3 DNA reads as TGTGCCAGCAGCCCCCAATCACAGGTCTATGGCTACACCTTC.

This clone occurred a few times. The V call is TRBV27, the J call TRBJ2-7; 12 bases fit TRBD2. V lost 4 bases, J lost 4 bases, and 11 bases stayed unmatched. CDR3 length: 17 amino acids. CDR1 is MNHEY and CDR2 is SMNVEV in the germline V gene (reference sequence). The CDR3: CASSSQASGRAFYEQYF. As DNA, the CDR3 is TGTGCCAGCAGTTCACAAGCTAGCGGGAGGGCCTTTTACGAGCAGTACTTC.

This chain joins TRBV5-4 and TRBJ2-1, with TRBD1 identical over 8 bases. Germline CDR1 and CDR2: SGHNT and YYREEE (reference sequence). The trim removed 4 bases at V and 3 bases at J, leaving 6 bases unmatched. The CDR3 runs 15 residues. Here the CDR3 reads CASSPDRGFYNEQFF. The DNA for the CDR3 is TGTGCCAGCAGCCCAGACAGGGGATTCTACAATGAGCAGTTCTTC. Full variable domain (remainder filled in from reference TRBV5-4 and TRBJ2-1): ETGVTQSPTHLIKTRGQQVTLRCSSQSGHNTVSWYQQALGQGPQFIFQYYREEENGRGNFPPRFSGLQFPNYSSELNVNALELDDSALYLCASSPDRGFYNEQFFGPGTRLTVL.

The V call is TRBV5-4, the J call TRBJ2-3; 15 bases match TRBD2. Trimming cost V 4 bases and J 4 bases; bases outside gene matches: 4. The CDR3 is 16 residues long. Germline V gives CDR1 SGHNT, CDR2 YYREEE (reference sequence). CDR3 loop: CASSPGLAGGADTQYF. CDR3 sequence (DNA): TGTGCCAGCAGCCCGGGACTAGCGGGGGGAGCAGATACGCAGTATTTT. Looking up the rest from reference TRBV5-4 and TRBJ2-3 gives the full variable domain: ETGVTQSPTHLIKTRGQQVTLRCSSQSGHNTVSWYQQALGQGPQFIFQYYREEENGRGNFPPRFSGLQFPNYSSELNVNALELDDSALYLCASSPGLAGGADTQYFGPGTRLTVL.

The J gene is TRBJ1-5, the V gene TRBV19, with 7 bases aligning to TRBD1. The CDR3 loop spans 14 amino acids. V dropped 2 bases and J dropped 11; count of bases not matched to a gene: 9. In germline, CDR1 is LNHDA, CDR2 SQIVND (reference sequence). CDR3 DNA: TGTGCCAGTAGTATATCCCCGACAGGGACGTCCCAGCATTTT. This sequence encodes CASSISPTGTSQHF.

This chain joins TRBV5-4 and TRBJ2-1; TRBD2 matches 7 bases. The CDR3 consists of 15 residues. Trimming at V came to 7 bases and at J to 9 bases, leaving 16 bases not matched to a gene. Germline V gene sequence: CDR1 SGHNT, CDR2 YYREEE (reference sequence). CDR3 sequence: CASYPGTNPLSEQFF. The CDR3 region has the DNA TGTGCCAGCTATCCCGGGACTAACCCATTAAGTGAGCAGTTCTTC.

V and J are TRBV10-2 and TRBJ1-5; no clear D. V gave up 2 bases and J gave up 7 bases, with 9 bases separating them. This CDR3 spans 13 amino acids. From germline, CDR1 is WSHSY and CDR2 SAAADI. The CDR3 bases are TGCGCCAGCAGTGAGACCTATATACAGCCCCAGCATTTT. Translated, it gives CASSETYIQPQHF.

The chain recombines TRBV5-6 with TRBJ1-2; a weak D match, TRBD1 (5 bases). The germline gives CDR1 SGHDT, CDR2 YYEEEE. The CDR3 totals 15 residues. The V end lost 0 bases, the J end lost 4 bases, and 13 bases lay between the germline ends. CDR3 in DNA: TGTGCCAGCAGCTTGGTGGTCGGGGGAGCCTATGGCTACACCTTC. It encodes CASSLVVGGAYGYTF. Full variable domain (missing parts from reference TRBV5-6 and TRBJ1-2): DAGVTQSPTHLIKTRGQQVTLRCSPKSGHDTVSWYQQALGQGPQFIFQYYEEEERQRGNFPDRFSGHQFPNYSSELNVNALLLGDSALYLCASSLVVGGAYGYTFGSGTRLTVV.

The chain recombines TRBV23-1 with TRBJ1-2, with D perhaps matching TRBD1 (6 bases). TRBV23-1 carries the ORF label, with uncertain function. V was cut by 8 bases and J by 7 bases, with 14 bases left in between. The CDR3 loop spans 12 amino acids. The CDR3 sequence: CASQDSKCGYTF. The DNA of the CDR3 is TGCGCCAGCCAGGACAGTAAGTGTGGCTACACCTTC.

The chain is built from TRBV29-1 and TRBJ1-5; 8 nucleotides agree with TRBD1. CDR3 length: 21 residues. From germline, CDR1 is SQVTM and CDR2 ANQGSEA. The junction had 23 bases not matched to a gene; V was cut back by 2 bases and J by 2 bases. The CDR3 spells CSVEITQGGPGQEFGNQPQHF. The CDR3 nucleotides are TGCAGCGTTGAAATTACGCAGGGGGGCCCGGGACAGGAGTTTGGCAATCAGCCCCAGCATTTT.

The gene calls are TRBV6-1 and TRBJ2-3; 8 bases align to TRBD1. Per the germline V gene, CDR1 is MNHNS and CDR2 is SASEGT. The CDR3 sequence is 14 residues long. Unmatched junction bases numbered 4, after V lost 3 bases and J lost 5 bases. CDR3 loop: CASSESGGRDTQYF. DNA for the CDR3: TGTGCCAGCAGTGAGTCAGGGGGCCGAGATACGCAGTATTTT.

The chain recombines TRBV18 with TRBJ1-3; D possibly corresponds to TRBD1 (6 bases). Trimming left V 3 bases short and J 2 bases short, with 14 bases between. CDR1 KGHSH and CDR2 LQKENI come from the germline V gene. The CDR3 runs 16 residues. The CDR3 reads CASSPGQQGTGNTIYF. In DNA form, the CDR3 reads TGTGCCAGCTCACCGGGTCAACAGGGAACTGGAAACACCATATATTTT.

The V gene is TRBV4-2, the J gene TRBJ1-2; maybe TRBD1 (6 bases). The V gene's germline CDR1 is LGHNA and CDR2 YNFKEQ. The CDR3 extends over 17 amino acids. The V end was cut by 0 bases, the J end by 2 bases, with 16 bases between. This CDR3 is CASSQDDVRQGNYGYTF. CDR3 DNA sequence: TGTGCCAGCAGCCAAGATGACGTCAGGCAGGGGAACTATGGCTACACCTTC.

The chain couples TRBV6-1 to TRBJ2-1; TRBD1 agrees at 7 bases. Germline loops: CDR1 MNHNS, CDR2 SASEGT. This CDR3 is 19 amino acids long. The V gene end was trimmed by 0 bases and the J gene end by 5 bases; junction bases not matched to a gene: 16. The CDR3 loop is CASSEALWTGILQNNEQFF. As DNA, the CDR3 is TGTGCCAGCAGTGAAGCCCTTTGGACAGGAATTTTACAGAACAATGAGCAGTTCTTC.

This chain links TRBV10-3 with TRBJ2-2, with D tentatively TRBD2 (5 bases). V was trimmed by 3 bases and J by 0 bases, leaving 17 bases between them. Per the germline V gene, CDR1 is ENHRY and CDR2 is SYGVKD. The CDR3 spans 18 residues. The CDR3: CAISDPRGRVANTGELFF. The CDR3 region has the DNA TGTGCCATCAGTGACCCCCGGGGAAGGGTTGCGAACACCGGGGAGCTGTTTTTT.

The V call is TRBV30, the J call TRBJ2-7; a possible D gene is TRBD1 (5 bases). V was cut by 3 bases and J by 3 bases, with 15 bases left in between. Germline assignment: CDR1 GTSNPN and CDR2 SVGIG (reference sequence). This CDR3 is built from 14 residues. DNA of the CDR3: TGTGCCTGGAGGCCGGACATGGTCAACTACGAGCAGTACTTC. This sequence encodes CAWRPDMVNYEQYF.

This sequence joins TRBV25-1 and TRBJ1-2, with D uncertain. Trimming pared 0 bases from V and 7 bases from J, leaving 12 bases between. There are 14 residues in the CDR3. The germline CDR1 and CDR2 sequences are MGHDK and SYGVNS. The CDR3 spells CASSEYQRTFGYTF. The CDR3 DNA reads TGTGCCAGCAGTGAATATCAGCGGACCTTTGGCTACACCTTC.

Turning to this clone: The same CDR3 is also encoded by other DNA sequences in this sample. The chain joins TRBV9 to TRBJ2-3, with D unresolved. V dropped 0 bases and J dropped 2 bases, with 4 bases sitting between them. This CDR3 has 13 residues. Germline CDR1 and CDR2: SGDLS and YYNGEE. CDR3 region: CASSVGVTDTQYF. CDR3 in DNA: TGTGCCAGCAGCGTAGGAGTCACAGATACGCAGTATTTT.

The J gene is TRBJ2-7, the V gene TRBV5-1; 11 positions match TRBD2. The germline gives CDR1 SGHRS, CDR2 YFSETQ. V was clipped by 5 bases and J by 3 bases; unmatched bases: 4. The length of the CDR3 is 14 residues. The CDR3 is CASRTGTSGYEQYF. The CDR3 region has the DNA TGCGCCAGCAGAACCGGGACTAGCGGCTACGAGCAGTACTTC. Filled out from reference TRBV5-1 and TRBJ2-7, the complete variable domain reads KAGVTQTPRYLIKTRGQQVTLSCSPISGHRSVSWYQQTPGQGLQFLFEYFSETQRNKGNFPGRFSGRQFSNSRSEMNVSTLELGDSALYLCASRTGTSGYEQYFGPGTRLTVT.

The chain couples TRBV29-1 to TRBJ2-5; no clear D. Germline CDR1 and CDR2: SQVTM and ANQGSEA. CDR3 length: 13 residues. V was pared by 3 bases and J by 1 base, with 9 bases between. CDR3 nucleotide sequence: TGCAGCGTTGATGGGCAGTCCCAAGAGACCCAGTACTTC. Amino acid sequence: CSVDGQSQETQYF.

This sequence joins TRBV7-9 and TRBJ2-7; 7 bases agree with TRBD1. Germline V lookup: CDR1 SEHNR, CDR2 FQNEAQ (reference sequence). After removal of 5 bases from V and 3 bases from J, the junction contained 4 bases not matched to a gene. The CDR3 runs 13 residues. The CDR3 DNA reads TGTGCCAGCAGCCCTAGACAGGGCTACGAGCAGTACTTC. Translation gives CASSPRQGYEQYF.

J is TRBJ1-5 and V is TRBV30; possibly TRBD1 for D (6 bases). This CDR3 contains 14 residues. Germline-derived CDR1 and CDR2 are GTSNPN and SVGIG (reference sequence). Trimming took 1 base from V and 6 from J, leaving 13 bases between them. CDR3 sequence reads: CAWSGGHGFQPQHF. CDR3 in DNA: TGTGCCTGGAGTGGGGGACACGGGTTTCAGCCCCAGCATTTT.

This rearrangement joins TRBV7-8 to TRBJ2-5; 12 bases line up with TRBD2. The ends lost 0 bases at V and 3 bases at J; junction bases unmatched: 2. The CDR3 has 16 residues. Germline V CDR1 and CDR2: SGHVS, FQNEAQ. CDR3 nucleotides: TGTGCCAGCAGCTTAGCGCCTAGCGGGGGGGAAGAGACCCAGTACTTC. This encodes CASSLAPSGGEETQYF.